This T cell receptor (beta chain) was captured by sequencing in a study of T cells in localized non-small cell lung cancer. Study-level results: Heterogeneity cannot be ruled out, as sequencing used one tumor region only.

Clones were read by immunoSEQ multiplex PCR, and TCRdb kept only the in-frame ones, dropping some. The data contain tens of thousands of clones, roughly nine tenths of them singletons. Germline CDR1 SNHLY, CDR2 FYNNEI. The V segment lost 6 bases and the J segment 5 bases; nucleotides outside the gene matches: 8. CDR3 length: 15 amino acids. A remark on this clone: Its antigen remains unidentified.

The sequence was obtained from a female donor older than 55 with stage I lung adenocarcinoma. The rearrangement joins TRBV2 to TRBJ2-1; 9 bases are shared with TRBD2. The source material was peripheral blood, sampled before any cancer treatment. The CDR3 protein is CASRRAGGQHNEQFF. The CDR3, as DNA: TGTGCCAGCAGAAGAGCGGGGGGACAGCACAATGAGCAGTTCTTC.